This TCR beta chain was obtained from a study of radiotherapy plus CTLA-4 blockade in lung cancer. Data came from immunoSEQ multiplex PCR; TCRdb stores just in-frame clones and leaves some out. The sample includes tens of thousands of clones, around 84% of them seen just once. Trimming took 4 bases from V and 0 from J; bases not matched to a gene: 7. Germline V CDR1 and CDR2: SGHKS, YYEKEE (reference sequence). The CDR3 extends over 17 amino acids. The sample holds one count of this clone. Focal radiation was given together with CTLA-4 blockade (ipilimumab) to patients with chemo-refractory metastatic non-small-cell lung cancer.

The chain links TRBV5-5 to TRBJ1-6, with 7 bases matching TRBD1. The sequence was obtained from a human donor with non-small cell lung cancer that progressed on radiotherapy plus ipilimumab. Here the sequenced sample was peripheral blood, taken from a patient treated with radiotherapy plus ipilimumab. CDR3 in DNA: TGTGCCAGCAGCACCGGACAGGTTAGCTCCTATAATTCACCCCTCCACTTT. This codes for CASSTGQVSSYNSPLHF. The entire variable domain, with the rest obtained from reference TRBV5-5 and TRBJ1-6, is as follows: DAGVTQSPTHLIKTRGQQVTLRCSPISGHKSVSWYQQVLGQGPQFIFQYYEKEERGRGNFPDRFSARQFPNYSSELNVNALLLGDSALYLCASSTGQVSSYNSPLHFGNGTRLTVT.